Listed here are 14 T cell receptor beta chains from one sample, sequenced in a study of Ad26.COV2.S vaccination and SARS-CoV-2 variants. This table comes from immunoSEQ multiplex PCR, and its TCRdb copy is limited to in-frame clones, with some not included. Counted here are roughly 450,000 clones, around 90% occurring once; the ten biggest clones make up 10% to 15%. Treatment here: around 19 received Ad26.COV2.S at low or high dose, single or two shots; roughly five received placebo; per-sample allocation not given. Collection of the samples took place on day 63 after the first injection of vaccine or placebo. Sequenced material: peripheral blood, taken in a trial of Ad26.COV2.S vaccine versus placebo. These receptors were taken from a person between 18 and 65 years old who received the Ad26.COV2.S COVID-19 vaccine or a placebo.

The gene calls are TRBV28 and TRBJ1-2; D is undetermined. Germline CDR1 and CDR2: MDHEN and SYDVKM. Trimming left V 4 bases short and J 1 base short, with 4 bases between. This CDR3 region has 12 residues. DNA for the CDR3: TGTGCCAGCAGTTGGGTTAACTATGGCTACACCTTC. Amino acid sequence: CASSWVNYGYTF.

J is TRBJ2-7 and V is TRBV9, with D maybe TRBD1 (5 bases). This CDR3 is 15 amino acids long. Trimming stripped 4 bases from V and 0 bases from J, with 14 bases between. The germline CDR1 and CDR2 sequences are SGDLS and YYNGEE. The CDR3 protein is CASSPYDSSSYEQYF. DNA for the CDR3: TGTGCCAGCAGCCCTTACGACAGTAGCTCCTACGAGCAGTACTTC.

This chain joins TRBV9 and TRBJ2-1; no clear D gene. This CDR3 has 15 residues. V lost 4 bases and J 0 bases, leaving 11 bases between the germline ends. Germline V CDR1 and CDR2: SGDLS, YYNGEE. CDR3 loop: CASSPSDGSYNEQFF. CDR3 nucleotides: TGTGCCAGCAGCCCCTCAGATGGCTCCTACAATGAGCAGTTCTTC.

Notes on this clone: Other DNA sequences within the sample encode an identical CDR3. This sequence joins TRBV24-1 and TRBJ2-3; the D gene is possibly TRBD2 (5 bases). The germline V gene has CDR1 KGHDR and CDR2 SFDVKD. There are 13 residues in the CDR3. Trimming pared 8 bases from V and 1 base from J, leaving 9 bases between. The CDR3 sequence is CATKGSGTDTQYF. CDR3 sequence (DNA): TGTGCCACCAAGGGTAGCGGCACAGATACGCAGTATTTT.

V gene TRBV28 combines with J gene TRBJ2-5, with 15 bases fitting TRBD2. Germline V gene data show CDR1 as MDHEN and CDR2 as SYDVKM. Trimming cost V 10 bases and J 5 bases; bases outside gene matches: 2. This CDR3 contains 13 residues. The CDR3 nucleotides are TGTGCCACCGGACTAGCGGGAGGGGAGACCCAGTACTTC. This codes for CATGLAGGETQYF.

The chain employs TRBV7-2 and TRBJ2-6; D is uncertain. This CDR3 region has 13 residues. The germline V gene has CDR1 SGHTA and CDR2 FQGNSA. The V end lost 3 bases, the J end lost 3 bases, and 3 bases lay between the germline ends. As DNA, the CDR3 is TGTGCCAGCAGCTTTTTTGGGGCCAACGTCCTGACTTTC. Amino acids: CASSFFGANVLTF.

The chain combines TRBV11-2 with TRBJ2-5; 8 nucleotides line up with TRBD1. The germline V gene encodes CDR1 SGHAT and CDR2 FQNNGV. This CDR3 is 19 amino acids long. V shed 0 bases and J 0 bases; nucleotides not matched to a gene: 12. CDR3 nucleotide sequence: TGTGCCAGCAGCTTAGATTTCTTTTTACAGGGGGATTACCAAGAGACCCAGTACTTC. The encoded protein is CASSLDFFLQGDYQETQYF.

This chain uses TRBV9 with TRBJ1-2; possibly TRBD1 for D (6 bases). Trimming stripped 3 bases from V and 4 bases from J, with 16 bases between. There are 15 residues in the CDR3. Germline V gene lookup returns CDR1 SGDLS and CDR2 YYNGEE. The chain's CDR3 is CASSAPSGDTYGYTF. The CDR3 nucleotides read TGTGCCAGCAGCGCCCCTTCCGGGGACACCTATGGCTACACCTTC.

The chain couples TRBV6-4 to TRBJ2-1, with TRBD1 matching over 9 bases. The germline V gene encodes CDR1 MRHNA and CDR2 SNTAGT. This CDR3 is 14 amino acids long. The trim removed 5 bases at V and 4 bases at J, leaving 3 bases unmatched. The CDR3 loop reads CASSPGQGYNEQFF. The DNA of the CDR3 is TGTGCCAGCAGTCCGGGACAGGGATACAATGAGCAGTTCTTC.

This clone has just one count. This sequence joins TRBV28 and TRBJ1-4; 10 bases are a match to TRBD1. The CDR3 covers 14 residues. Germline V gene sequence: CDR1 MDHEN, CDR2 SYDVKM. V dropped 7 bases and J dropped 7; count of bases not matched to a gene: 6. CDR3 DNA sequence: TGTGCCAGCACCACCGACAGGGGGCTTGAAAAACTGTTTTTT. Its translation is CASTTDRGLEKLFF. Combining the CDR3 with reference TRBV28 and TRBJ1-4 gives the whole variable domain DVKVTQSSRYLVKRTGEKVFLECVQDMDHENMFWYRQDPGLGLRLIYFSYDVKMKEKGDIPEGYSVSREKKERFSLILESASTNQTSMYLCASTTDRGLEKLFFGSGTQLSVL.

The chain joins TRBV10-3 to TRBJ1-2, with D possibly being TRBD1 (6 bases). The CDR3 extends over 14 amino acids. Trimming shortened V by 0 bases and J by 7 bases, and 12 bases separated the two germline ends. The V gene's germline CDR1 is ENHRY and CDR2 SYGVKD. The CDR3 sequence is CAISESPGASGYTF. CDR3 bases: TGTGCCATCAGTGAGTCCCCAGGGGCTAGTGGCTACACCTTC.

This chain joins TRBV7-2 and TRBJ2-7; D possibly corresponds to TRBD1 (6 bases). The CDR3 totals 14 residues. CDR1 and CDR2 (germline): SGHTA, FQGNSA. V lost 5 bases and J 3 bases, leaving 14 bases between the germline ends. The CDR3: CASSPQGTNYEQYF. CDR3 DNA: TGTGCCAGCAGCCCGCAGGGGACCAACTACGAGCAGTACTTC.

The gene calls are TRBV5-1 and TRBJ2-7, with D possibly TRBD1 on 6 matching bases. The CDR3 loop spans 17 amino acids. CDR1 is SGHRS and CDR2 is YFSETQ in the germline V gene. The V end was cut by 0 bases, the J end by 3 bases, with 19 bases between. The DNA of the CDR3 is TGCGCCAGCAGCTTGGACCTCCGGCTCGTGGACAGCTACGAGCAGTACTTC. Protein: CASSLDLRLVDSYEQYF.

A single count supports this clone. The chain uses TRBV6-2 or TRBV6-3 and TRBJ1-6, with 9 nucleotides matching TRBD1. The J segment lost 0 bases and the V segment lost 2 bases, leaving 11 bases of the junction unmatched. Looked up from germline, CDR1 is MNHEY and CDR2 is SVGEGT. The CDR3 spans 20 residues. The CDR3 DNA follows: TGTGCCAGCAGTTACGCCGGACAGGGGAGTTCGAGCTCCTATAATTCACCCCTCCACTTT. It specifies CASSYAGQGSSSSYNSPLHF.